Described below is a single TCR beta chain sequence and its context. Profiled with immunoSEQ multiplex PCR; TCRdb holds only in-frame clones, not every one. The profile shows about 150,000 clones, about 94% of them singletons. This entry comes from a study of control samples from healthy donors and cancer patients. The specimen sequenced was PBMCs. This sequence originates from a man in his 60s with colorectal cancer.

DNA for the CDR3: TGCGCCAGCAGCTTAGGCGGCTACACCTTC. Its translation is CASSLGGYTF. The chain links TRBV5-1 to TRBJ1-2; no definite D call. This CDR3 spans 10 amino acids. Germline V gene lookup returns CDR1 SGHRS and CDR2 YFSETQ. Trimming left V 2 bases short and J 8 bases short, with 4 bases between.